The present TCR beta chain was sequenced within a study of blood T cells in healthy people across ages. Study in general: Template-switching capture recovered about one barcoded beta molecule per two T cells.

Broader study findings: Donors of long life had a larger count of naive CD4+ cells and greater diversity than aged donors. PBMCs went unsorted, and a conclusive naive versus antigen-experienced comparison was therefore prevented.

It was with a sample-barcoded 5' primer and a J-beta primer mix that a second PCR of roughly 7 to 12 cycles was run. Each cDNA molecule carried a tag from a template-switch adaptor that contained 12 random nucleotides. MiXCR was run by TCRdb on the 5' RACE reads, yielding one entry per CDR3 protein. This sample carries about 640,000 distinct CDR3 sequences, 58% of them seen once, and the ten largest clones take 35% to 40%. The germline CDR1 and CDR2 sequences are MGHDK and SYGVNS. The CDR3 length is 13 residues. The V end lost 10 bases, the J end lost 7 bases, and 19 bases lay between the germline ends. Comments on this clonotype: Antigen specificity is unknown.

This sequence was found in a man in his 60s in good health. V is TRBV25-1 and J is TRBJ2-5; D might be TRBD1 or TRBD2, each matching 5 bases. The sequenced material came from blood. The CDR3 sequence is CANPGRLNGTQYF. The CDR3 DNA reads TGTGCCAACCCGGGACGGTTGAATGGGACCCAGTACTTC. The full variable domain, rest sourced from reference TRBV25-1 and TRBJ2-5, is EADIYQTPRYLVIGTGKKITLECSQTMGHDKMYWYQQDPGMELHLIHYSYGVNSTEKGDLSSESTVSRIRTEHFPLTLESARPSHTSQYLCANPGRLNGTQYFGPGTRLLVL.